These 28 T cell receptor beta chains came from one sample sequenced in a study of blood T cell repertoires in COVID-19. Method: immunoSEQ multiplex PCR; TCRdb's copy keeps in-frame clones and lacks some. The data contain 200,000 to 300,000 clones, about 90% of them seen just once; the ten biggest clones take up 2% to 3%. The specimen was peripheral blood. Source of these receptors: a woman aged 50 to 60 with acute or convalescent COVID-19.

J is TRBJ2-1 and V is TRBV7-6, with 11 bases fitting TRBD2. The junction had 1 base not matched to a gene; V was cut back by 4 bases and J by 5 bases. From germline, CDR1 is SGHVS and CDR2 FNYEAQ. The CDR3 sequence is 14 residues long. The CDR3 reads CASSSTSGNNEQFF. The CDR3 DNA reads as TGTGCCAGCAGCTCGACTAGCGGGAACAATGAGCAGTTCTTC.

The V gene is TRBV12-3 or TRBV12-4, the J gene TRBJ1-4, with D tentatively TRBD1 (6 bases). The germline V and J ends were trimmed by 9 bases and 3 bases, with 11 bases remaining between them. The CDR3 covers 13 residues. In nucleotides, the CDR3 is TGTGCCAGTAGGACAGCGGCTAATGAAAAACTGTTTTTT. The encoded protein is CASRTAANEKLFF.

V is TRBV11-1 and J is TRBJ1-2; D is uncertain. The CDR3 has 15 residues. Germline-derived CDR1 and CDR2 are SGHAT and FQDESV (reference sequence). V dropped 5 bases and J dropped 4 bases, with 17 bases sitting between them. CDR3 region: CASSPAIDGSYGYTF. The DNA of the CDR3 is TGTGCCAGCAGCCCAGCCATCGACGGGAGCTATGGCTACACCTTC.

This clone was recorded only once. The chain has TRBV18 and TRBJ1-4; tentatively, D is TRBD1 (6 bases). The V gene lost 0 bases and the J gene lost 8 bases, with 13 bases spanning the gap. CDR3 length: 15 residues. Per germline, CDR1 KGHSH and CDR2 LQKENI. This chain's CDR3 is CASSPPGTLAEKLFF. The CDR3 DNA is TGTGCCAGCTCACCACCCGGGACACTCGCGGAAAAACTGTTTTTT.

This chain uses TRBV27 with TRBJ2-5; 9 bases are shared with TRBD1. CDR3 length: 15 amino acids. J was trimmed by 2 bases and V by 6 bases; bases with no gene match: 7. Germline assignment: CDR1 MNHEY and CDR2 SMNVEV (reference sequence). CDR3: CASRDRTGAQETQYF. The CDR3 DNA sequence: TGTGCCAGCAGAGACCGGACAGGGGCTCAAGAGACCCAGTACTTC.

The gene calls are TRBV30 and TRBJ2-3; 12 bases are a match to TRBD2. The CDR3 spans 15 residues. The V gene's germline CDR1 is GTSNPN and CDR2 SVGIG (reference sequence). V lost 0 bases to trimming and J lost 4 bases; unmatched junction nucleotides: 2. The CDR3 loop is CAWSVRTSGADTQYF. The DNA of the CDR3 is TGTGCCTGGAGTGTACGGACTAGCGGGGCAGATACGCAGTATTTT.

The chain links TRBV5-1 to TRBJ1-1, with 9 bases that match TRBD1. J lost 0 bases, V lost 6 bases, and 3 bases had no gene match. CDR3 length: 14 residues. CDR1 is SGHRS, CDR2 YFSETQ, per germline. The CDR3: CASKQGALNTEAFF. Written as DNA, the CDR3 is TGCGCCAGCAAACAGGGGGCACTGAACACTGAAGCTTTCTTT. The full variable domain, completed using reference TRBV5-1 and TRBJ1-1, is KAGVTQTPRYLIKTRGQQVTLSCSPISGHRSVSWYQQTPGQGLQFLFEYFSETQRNKGNFPGRFSGRQFSNSRSEMNVSTLELGDSALYLCASKQGALNTEAFFGQGTRLTVV.

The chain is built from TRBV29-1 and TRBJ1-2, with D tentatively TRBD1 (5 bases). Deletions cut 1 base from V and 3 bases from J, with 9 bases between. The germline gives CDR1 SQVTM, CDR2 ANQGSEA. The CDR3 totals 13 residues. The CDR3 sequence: CSVEGQRDYGYTF. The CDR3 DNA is TGCAGCGTTGAAGGACAGCGGGACTATGGCTACACCTTC.

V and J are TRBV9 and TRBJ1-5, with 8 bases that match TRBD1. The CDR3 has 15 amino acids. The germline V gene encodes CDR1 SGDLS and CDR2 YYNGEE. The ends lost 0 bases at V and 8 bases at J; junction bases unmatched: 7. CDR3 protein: CASSVGIGQGEPQHF. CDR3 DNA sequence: TGTGCCAGCAGCGTAGGAATTGGACAGGGTGAGCCCCAGCATTTT. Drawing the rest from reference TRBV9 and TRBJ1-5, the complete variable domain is DSGVTQTPKHLITATGQRVTLRCSPRSGDLSVYWYQQSLDQGLQFLIQYYNGEERAKGNILERFSAQQFPDLHSELNLSSLELGDSALYFCASSVGIGQGEPQHFGDGTRLSIL.

CDR3 sequence reads: CASSPRDRDYEQYF. The DNA for the CDR3 is TGTGCCAGCAGCCCCCGAGACAGGGATTACGAGCAGTACTTC. The chain couples TRBV7-9 to TRBJ2-7, with TRBD1 matching over 7 bases. CDR1 SEHNR and CDR2 FQNEAQ come from the germline V gene (reference sequence). The V and J ends lost 5 bases and 4 bases, in that order; junction bases with no gene match: 8. CDR3 length: 14 residues.

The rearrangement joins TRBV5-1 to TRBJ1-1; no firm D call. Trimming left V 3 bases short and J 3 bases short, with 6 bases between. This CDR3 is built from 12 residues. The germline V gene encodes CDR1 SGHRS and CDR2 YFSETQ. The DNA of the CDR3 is TGCGCCAGCAGCTCGTATGACACTGAAGCTTTCTTT. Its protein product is CASSSYDTEAFF.

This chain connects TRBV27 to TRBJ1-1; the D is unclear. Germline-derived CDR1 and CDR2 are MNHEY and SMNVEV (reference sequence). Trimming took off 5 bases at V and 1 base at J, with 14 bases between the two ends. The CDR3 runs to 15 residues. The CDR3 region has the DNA TGTGCCAGCAGTACCCCCGGCGGCGAGAACACTGAAGCTTTCTTT. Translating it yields CASSTPGGENTEAFF.

The chain's CDR3 is CASSPTRGVEKLFF. The CDR3 region has the DNA TGTGCCAGCAGCCCCACCCGGGGGGTTGAAAAACTGTTTTTT. The chain has TRBV3-1 (or the pseudogene TRBV3-2) and TRBJ1-4; D perhaps matches TRBD1 (5 bases). Germline V gene lookup returns CDR1 LGHDT and CDR2 YNNKEL (reference sequence). The CDR3 contains 14 residues. The V end lost 4 bases, the J end lost 7 bases, and 13 bases lay between the germline ends.

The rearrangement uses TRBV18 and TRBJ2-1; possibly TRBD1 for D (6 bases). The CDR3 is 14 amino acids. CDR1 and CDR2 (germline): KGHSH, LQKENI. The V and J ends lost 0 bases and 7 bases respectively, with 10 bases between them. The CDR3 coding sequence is TGTGCCAGCTCACCACCGAGGACAGAGAATGAGCAGTTCTTC. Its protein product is CASSPPRTENEQFF.

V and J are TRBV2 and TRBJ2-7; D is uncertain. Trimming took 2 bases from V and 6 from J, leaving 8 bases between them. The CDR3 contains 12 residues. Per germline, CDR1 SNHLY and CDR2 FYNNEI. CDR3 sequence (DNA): TGTGCCAGCAGTGAAATGAGTGCCGAGCAGTACTTC. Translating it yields CASSEMSAEQYF.

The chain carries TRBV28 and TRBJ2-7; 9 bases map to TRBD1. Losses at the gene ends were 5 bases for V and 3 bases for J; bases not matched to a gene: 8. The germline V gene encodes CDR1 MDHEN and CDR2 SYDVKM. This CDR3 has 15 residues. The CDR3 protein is CASSKIRTGDYEQYF. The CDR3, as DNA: TGTGCCAGCAGTAAGATAAGGACAGGGGACTACGAGCAGTACTTC.

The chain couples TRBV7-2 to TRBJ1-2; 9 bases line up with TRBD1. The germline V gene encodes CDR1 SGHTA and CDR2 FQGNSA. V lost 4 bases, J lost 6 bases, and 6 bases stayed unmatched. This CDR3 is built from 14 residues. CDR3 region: CASSSTWTGDGYTF. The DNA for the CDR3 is TGTGCCAGCAGCTCTACGTGGACAGGGGATGGCTACACCTTC.

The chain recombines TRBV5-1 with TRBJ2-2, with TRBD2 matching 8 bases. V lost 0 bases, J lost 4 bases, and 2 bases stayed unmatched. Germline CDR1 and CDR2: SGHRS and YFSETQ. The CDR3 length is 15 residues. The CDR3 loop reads CASSLVTSVTGELFF. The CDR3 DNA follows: TGCGCCAGCAGCTTGGTGACTAGCGTCACCGGGGAGCTGTTTTTT.

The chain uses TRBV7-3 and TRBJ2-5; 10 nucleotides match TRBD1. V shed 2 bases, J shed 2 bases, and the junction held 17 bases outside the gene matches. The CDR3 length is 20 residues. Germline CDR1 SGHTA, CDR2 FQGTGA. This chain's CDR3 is CASSLGPPTGGWPTQETQYF. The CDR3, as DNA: TGTGCCAGCAGCTTAGGGCCTCCGACAGGGGGCTGGCCCACTCAAGAGACCCAGTACTTC. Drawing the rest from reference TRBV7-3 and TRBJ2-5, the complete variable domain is GAGVSQTPSNKVTEKGKYVELRCDPISGHTALYWYRQSLGQGPEFLIYFQGTGAADDSGLPNDRFFAVRPEGSVSTLKIQRTERGDSAVYLCASSLGPPTGGWPTQETQYFGPGTRLLVL.

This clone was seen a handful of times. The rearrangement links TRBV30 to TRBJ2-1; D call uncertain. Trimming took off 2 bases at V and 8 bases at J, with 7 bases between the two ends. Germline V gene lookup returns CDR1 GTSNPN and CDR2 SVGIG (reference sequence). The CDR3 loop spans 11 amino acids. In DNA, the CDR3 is TGTGCCTGGAGTCCCAGGCATGAGCAGTTCTTC. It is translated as CAWSPRHEQFF.

As DNA, the CDR3 is TGTGCCAGCAGCTTAGTGTGGGCCACCGGGGAGCTGTTTTTT. This codes for CASSLVWATGELFF. The V and J genes are TRBV7-9 and TRBJ2-2; D gene unclear. The CDR3 spans 14 residues. Trimming left V 1 base short and J 4 bases short, with 7 bases between. CDR1 is SEHNR and CDR2 is FQNEAQ in the germline V gene (reference sequence). Full variable domain (remainder filled in from reference TRBV7-9 and TRBJ2-2): DTGVSQNPRHKITKRGQNVTFRCDPISEHNRLYWYRQTLGQGPEFLTYFQNEAQLEKSRLLSDRFSAERPKGSFSTLEIQRTEQGDSAMYLCASSLVWATGELFFGEGSRLTVL.

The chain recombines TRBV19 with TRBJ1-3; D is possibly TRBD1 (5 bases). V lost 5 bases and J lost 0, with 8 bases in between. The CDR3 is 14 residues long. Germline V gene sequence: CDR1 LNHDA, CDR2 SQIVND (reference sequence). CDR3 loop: CASSEGLSGNTIYF. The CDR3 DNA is TGTGCCAGTAGTGAGGGACTCTCTGGAAACACCATATATTTT.

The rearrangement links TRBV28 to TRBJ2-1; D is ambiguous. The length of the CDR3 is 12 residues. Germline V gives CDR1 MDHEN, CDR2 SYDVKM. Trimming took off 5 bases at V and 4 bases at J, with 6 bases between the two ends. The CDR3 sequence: CASSLRYNEQFF. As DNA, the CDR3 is TGTGCCAGCAGTCTCAGATACAATGAGCAGTTCTTC.

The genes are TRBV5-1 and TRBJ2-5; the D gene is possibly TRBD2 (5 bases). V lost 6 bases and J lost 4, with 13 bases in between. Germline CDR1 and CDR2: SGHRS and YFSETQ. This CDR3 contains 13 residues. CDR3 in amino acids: CASTRGARETQYF. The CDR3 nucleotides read TGCGCCAGCACACGGGGAGCTCGAGAGACCCAGTACTTC.

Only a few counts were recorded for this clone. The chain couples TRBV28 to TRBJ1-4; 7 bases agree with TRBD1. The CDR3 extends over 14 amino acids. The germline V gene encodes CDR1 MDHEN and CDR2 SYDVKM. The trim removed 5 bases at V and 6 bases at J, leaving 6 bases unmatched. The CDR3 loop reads CASSHTGVDEKLFF. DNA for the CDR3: TGTGCCAGCAGTCACACAGGGGTCGATGAAAAACTGTTTTTT.

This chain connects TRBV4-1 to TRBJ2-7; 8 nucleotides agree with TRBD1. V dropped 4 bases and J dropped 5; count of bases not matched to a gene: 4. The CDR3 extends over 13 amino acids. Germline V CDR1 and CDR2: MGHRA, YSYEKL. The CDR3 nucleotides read TGCGCCAGCAGCCCGGGACAGGCGGACGAGCAGTACTTC. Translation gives CASSPGQADEQYF.

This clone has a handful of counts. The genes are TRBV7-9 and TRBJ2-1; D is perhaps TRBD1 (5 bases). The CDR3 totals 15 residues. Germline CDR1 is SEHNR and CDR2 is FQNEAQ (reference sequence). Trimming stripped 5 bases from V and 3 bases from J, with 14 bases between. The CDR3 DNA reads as TGTGCCAGCAGCACCGAAGGGGCCAACTACAATGAGCAGTTCTTC. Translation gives CASSTEGANYNEQFF.

Here the CDR3 reads CASSWTGNTGELFF. The CDR3, as DNA: TGTGCCAGCAGCTGGACAGGGAACACCGGGGAGCTGTTTTTT. The chain has TRBV7-9 and TRBJ2-2; TRBD1 agrees at 7 bases. The junction had 0 bases not matched to a gene; V was cut back by 4 bases and J by 1 base. Per germline, CDR1 SEHNR and CDR2 FQNEAQ (reference sequence). There are 14 residues in the CDR3.